The present entry profiles one TCR beta chain with its context. A read error is possible here, since a much larger clone lies one base away. This sample stems from a study of T cell repertoires in cytomegalovirus infection. From the reads, TCRdb called clonotypes with MiXCR, one entry per CDR3 protein. The sample holds some 400,000 distinct CDR3 sequences; about 33% are singletons and the top ten take roughly 13%. The CDR3 extends over 16 amino acids. CDR1 is SGHAT, CDR2 FQNNGV, per germline. The gene calls are TRBV11-2 and TRBJ2-7, with 11 bases that match TRBD2. The receptor's source is a human donor in good health (CMV status not recorded). Some clones in this sample may be carry-over from other donors' samples. Sequencing was performed on PBMCs. The CDR3 reads CSSSSPTSGGPYEQYF. The DNA of the CDR3 is TGTTCCAGCAGCTCACCTACTAGCGGGGGACCCTACGAGCAGTACTTC.